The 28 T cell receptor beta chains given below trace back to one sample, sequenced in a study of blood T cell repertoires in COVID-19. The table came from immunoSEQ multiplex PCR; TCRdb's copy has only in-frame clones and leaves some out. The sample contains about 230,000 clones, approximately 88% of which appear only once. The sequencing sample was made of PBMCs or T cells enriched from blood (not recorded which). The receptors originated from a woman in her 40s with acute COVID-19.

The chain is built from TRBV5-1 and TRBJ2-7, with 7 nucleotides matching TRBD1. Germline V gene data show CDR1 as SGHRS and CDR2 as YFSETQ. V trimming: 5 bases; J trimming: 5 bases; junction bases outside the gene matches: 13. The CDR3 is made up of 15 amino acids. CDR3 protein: CASSKETGLSDEQYF. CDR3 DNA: TGCGCCAGCAGTAAAGAGACAGGGCTAAGCGACGAGCAGTACTTC.

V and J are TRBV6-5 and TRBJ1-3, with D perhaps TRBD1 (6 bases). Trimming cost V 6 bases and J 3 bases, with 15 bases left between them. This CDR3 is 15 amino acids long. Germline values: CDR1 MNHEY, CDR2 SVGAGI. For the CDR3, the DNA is TGTGCCAGCAGGCCAACAGGGTTTATTGGAAACACCATATATTTT. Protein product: CASRPTGFIGNTIYF.

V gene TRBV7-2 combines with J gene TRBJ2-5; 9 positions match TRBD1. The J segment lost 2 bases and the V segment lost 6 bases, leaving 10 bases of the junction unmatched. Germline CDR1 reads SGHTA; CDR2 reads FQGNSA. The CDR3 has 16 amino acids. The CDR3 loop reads CASSYTGGRIQETQYF. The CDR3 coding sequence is TGTGCCAGCAGTTATACAGGGGGCCGAATTCAAGAGACCCAGTACTTC.

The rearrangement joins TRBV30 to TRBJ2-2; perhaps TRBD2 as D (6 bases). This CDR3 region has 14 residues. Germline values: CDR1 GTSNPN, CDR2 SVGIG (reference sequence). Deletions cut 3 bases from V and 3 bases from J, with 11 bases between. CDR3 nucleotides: TGTGCCTGGAGGCGGGACTCCTACACCGGGGAGCTGTTTTTT. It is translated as CAWRRDSYTGELFF.

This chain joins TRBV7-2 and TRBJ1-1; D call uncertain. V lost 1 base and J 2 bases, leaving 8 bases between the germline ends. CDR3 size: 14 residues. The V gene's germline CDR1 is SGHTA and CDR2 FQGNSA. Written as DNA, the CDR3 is TGTGCCAGCAGCTTAGGGGCCTTAAACACTGAAGCTTTCTTT. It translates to CASSLGALNTEAFF.

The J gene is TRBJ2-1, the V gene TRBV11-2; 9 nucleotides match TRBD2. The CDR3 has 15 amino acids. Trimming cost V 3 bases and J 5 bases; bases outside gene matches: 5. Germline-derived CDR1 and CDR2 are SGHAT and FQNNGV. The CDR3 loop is CASSFSGRRDNEQFF. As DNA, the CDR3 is TGTGCCAGCAGCTTTAGCGGGAGACGGGACAATGAGCAGTTCTTC.

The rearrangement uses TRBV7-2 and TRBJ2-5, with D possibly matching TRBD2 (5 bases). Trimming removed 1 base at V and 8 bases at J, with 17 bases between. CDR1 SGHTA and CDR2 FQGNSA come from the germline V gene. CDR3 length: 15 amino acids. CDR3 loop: CASSLERGRVETQYF. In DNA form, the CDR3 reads TGTGCCAGCAGCTTAGAACGCGGGCGGGTAGAAACCCAGTACTTC.

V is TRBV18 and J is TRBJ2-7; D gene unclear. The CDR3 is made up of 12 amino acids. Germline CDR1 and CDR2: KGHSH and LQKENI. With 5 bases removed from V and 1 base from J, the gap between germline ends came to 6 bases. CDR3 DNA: TGTGCCAGCTCAGCTAGTTCCTACGAGCAGTACGTC. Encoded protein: CASSASSYEQYV.

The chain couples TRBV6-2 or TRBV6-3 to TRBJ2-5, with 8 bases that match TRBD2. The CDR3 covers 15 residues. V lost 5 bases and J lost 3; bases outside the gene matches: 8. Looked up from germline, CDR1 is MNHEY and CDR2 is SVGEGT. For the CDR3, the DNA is TGTGCCAGCAGTCTCCTCCCCGGGAGGGAAGAGACCCAGTACTTC. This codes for CASSLLPGREETQYF.

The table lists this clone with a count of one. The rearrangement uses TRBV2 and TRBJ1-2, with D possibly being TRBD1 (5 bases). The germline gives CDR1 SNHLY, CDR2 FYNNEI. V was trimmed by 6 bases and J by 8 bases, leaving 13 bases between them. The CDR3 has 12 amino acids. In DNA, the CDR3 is TGTGCCAGCAGCCGGCAGGGAAGAGGCTACACCTTC. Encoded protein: CASSRQGRGYTF.

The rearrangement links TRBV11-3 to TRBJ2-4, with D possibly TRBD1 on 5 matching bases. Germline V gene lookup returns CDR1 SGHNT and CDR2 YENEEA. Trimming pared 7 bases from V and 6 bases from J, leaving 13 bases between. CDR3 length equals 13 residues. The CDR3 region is CASTTGQGNIQYF. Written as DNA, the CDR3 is TGTGCCAGCACGACCGGGCAGGGAAACATTCAGTACTTC. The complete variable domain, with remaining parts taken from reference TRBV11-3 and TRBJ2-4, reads EAGVVQSPRYKIIEKKQPVAFWCNPISGHNTLYWYLQNLGQGPELLIRYENEEAVDDSQLPKDRFSAERLKGVDSTLKIQPAELGDSAVYLCASTTGQGNIQYFGAGTRLSVL.

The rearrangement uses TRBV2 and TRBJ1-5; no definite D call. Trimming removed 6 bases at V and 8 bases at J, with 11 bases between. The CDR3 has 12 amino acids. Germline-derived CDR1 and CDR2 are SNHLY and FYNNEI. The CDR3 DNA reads TGTGCCAGCAGATTGGATCTAGAGCCCCAGCATTTT. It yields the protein CASRLDLEPQHF.

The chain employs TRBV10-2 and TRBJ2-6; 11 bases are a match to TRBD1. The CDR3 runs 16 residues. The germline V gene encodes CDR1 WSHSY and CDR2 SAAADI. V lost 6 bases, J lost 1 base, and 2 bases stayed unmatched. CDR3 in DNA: TGCGCCAGCAGCTGGGACAGGGGGTCTGGGGCCAACGTCCTGACTTTC. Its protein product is CASSWDRGSGANVLTF.

The CDR3 DNA reads as TGCGCCAGCAGTGAGTCTCAGGGCTCTGGAAACACCATATATTTT. Amino acids: CASSESQGSGNTIYF. The V call is TRBV10-1, the J call TRBJ1-3, with a possible D match to TRBD1 (5 bases). CDR3 length: 15 residues. CDR1 is WNHNN, CDR2 SYGVQD, per germline (reference sequence). The germline V and J ends were trimmed by 0 bases and 0 bases, with 6 bases remaining between them.

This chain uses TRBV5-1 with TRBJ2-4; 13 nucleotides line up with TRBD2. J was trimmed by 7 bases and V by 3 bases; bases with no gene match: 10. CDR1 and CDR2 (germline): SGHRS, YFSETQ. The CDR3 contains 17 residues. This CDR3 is CASSYAGTSGVINIQYF. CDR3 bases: TGCGCCAGCAGCTACGCCGGGACTAGCGGGGTTATCAACATTCAGTACTTC.

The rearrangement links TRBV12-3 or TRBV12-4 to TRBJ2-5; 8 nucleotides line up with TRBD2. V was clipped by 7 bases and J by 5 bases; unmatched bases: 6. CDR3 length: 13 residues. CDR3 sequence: CASTSAGVETQYF. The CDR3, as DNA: TGTGCCAGCACCTCAGCGGGAGTGGAGACCCAGTACTTC.

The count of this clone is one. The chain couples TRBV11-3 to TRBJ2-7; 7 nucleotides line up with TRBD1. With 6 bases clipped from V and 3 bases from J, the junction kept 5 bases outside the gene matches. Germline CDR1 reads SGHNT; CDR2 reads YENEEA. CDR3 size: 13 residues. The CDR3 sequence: CASRRTGDYEQYV. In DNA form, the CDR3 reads TGTGCCAGCAGGAGAACAGGGGACTACGAGCAGTACGTC.

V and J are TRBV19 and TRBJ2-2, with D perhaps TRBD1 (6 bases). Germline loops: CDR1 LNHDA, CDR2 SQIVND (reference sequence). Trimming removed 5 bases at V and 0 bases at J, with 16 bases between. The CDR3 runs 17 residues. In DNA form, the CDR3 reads TGTGCCAGTAGTGGCTCCGGGACAACATCGAACACCGGGGAGCTGTTTTTT. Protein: CASSGSGTTSNTGELFF.

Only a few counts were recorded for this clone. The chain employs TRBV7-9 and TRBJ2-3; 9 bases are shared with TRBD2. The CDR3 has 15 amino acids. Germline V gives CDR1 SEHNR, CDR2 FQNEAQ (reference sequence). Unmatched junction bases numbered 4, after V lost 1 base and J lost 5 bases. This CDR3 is CASSLGGGAQDTQYF. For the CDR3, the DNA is TGTGCCAGCAGCTTAGGCGGGGGGGCTCAAGATACGCAGTATTTT.

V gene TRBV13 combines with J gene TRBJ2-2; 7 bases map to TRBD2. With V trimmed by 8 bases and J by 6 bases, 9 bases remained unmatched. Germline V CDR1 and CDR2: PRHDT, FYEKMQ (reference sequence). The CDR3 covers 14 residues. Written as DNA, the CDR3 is TGTGCCAGCCGTAAAGGGCTAGCGGCCGGGGAGCTGTTTTTT. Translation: CASRKGLAAGELFF.

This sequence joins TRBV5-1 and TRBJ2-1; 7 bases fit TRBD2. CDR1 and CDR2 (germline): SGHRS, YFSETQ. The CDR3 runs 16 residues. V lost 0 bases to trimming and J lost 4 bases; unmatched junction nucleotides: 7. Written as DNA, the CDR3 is TGCGCCAGCAGCTTGGAGGAGGGAGCGGGGTACAATGAGCAGTTCTTC. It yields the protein CASSLEEGAGYNEQFF.

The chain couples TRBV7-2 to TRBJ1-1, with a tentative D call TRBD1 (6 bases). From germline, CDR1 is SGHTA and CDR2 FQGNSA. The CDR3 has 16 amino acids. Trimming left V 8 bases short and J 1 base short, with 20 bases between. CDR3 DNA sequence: TGTGCCAGCCAACTCTCTACCGGACAGACGAACACTGAAGCTTTCTTT. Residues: CASQLSTGQTNTEAFF.

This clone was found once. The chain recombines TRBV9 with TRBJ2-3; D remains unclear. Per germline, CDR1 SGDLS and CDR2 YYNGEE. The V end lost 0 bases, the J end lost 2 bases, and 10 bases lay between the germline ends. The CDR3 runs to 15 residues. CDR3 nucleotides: TGTGCCAGCAGCGTAGTGGCCCTCCCCACAGATACGCAGTATTTT. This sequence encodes CASSVVALPTDTQYF.

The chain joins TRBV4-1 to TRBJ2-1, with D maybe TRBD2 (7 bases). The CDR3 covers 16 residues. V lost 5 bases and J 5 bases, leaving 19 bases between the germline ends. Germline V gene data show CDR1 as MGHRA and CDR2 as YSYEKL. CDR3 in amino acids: CASSGGGRGGNNEQFF. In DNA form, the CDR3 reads TGCGCCAGCAGCGGAGGAGGGAGGGGGGGCAACAATGAGCAGTTCTTC.

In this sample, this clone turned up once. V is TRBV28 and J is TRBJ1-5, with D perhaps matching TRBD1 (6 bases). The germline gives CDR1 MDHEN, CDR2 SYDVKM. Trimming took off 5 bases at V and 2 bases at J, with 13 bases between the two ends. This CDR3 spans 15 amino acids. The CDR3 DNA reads TGTGCCAGCAGTCCTCAGGGGTCTGGCAATCAGCCCCAGCATTTT. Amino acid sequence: CASSPQGSGNQPQHF. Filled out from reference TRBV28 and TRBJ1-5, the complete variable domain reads DVKVTQSSRYLVKRTGEKVFLECVQDMDHENMFWYRQDPGLGLRLIYFSYDVKMKEKGDIPEGYSVSREKKERFSLILESASTNQTSMYLCASSPQGSGNQPQHFGDGTRLSIL.

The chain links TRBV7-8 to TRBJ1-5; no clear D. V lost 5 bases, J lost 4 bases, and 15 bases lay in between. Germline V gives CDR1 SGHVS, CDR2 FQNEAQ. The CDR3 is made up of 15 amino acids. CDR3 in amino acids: CASSPDGRMNQPQHF. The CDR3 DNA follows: TGTGCCAGCAGCCCGGACGGGAGGATGAATCAGCCCCAGCATTTT.

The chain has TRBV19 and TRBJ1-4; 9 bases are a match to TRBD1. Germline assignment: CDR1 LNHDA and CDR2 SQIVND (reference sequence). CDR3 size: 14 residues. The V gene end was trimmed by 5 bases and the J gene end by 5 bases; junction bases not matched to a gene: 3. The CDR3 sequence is CASSYRGLNEKLFF. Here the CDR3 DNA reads TGTGCCAGTAGTTACAGGGGGCTCAATGAAAAACTGTTTTTT.

The CDR3 DNA reads as TGCAGTGCCCCGACAGGGGAAGGCTACACCTTC. This sequence encodes CSAPTGEGYTF. The rearrangement links TRBV20-1 to TRBJ1-2; TRBD1 matches at 8 bases. CDR3 size: 11 residues. Germline V gene sequence: CDR1 DFQATT, CDR2 SNEGSKA (reference sequence). With V trimmed by 6 bases and J by 8 bases, 5 bases remained unmatched.